This T cell receptor beta chain was sequenced for a study of cytomegalovirus exposure and HLA in healthy donors. Overall study: Inside one of the first data releases sat roughly 80 million unique TCRs taken from HLA-typed donors.

Regarding this clone: Its antigen is undetermined.

Findings and caveats of the study: Later analysis reportedly placed an Asian-associated ancestry cluster below the roughly 640-donor mean in N-insertions. V- and J-gene trimming in TCR beta was tied to a missense DCLRE1C variant by an analysis performed later.

The germline V gene has CDR1 SEHNR and CDR2 FQNEAQ (reference sequence). Trimming left V 1 base short and J 5 bases short, with 9 bases between. The CDR3 has 15 residues. The PCR used 60 Vbeta and 13 Jbeta primers. Using immunoSEQ multiplex PCR, the repertoire was profiled, and TCRdb retains in-frame clones only, with some absent. The data show about 210,000 clones, around 80% seen once. The V and J genes are TRBV7-9 and TRBJ1-6; D is unclear. The TCR was taken from a man between 40 and 49 years old in good health and CMV-seropositive. Source material: PBMCs. In DNA form, the CDR3 reads TGTGCCAGCAGCTTAGGGAGCCTGGATAATTCACCCCTCCACTTT. Translating it yields CASSLGSLDNSPLHF.